This T cell receptor (beta chain) appears in the sequencing data of a study of blood T cell repertoires in COVID-19. Data came from immunoSEQ multiplex PCR; TCRdb stores just in-frame clones and leaves some out. This sample has 250,000 to 350,000 clones, with nearly 90% found just once. This TCR came from a young woman with acute COVID-19. The sequencing sample was made of PBMCs or T cells enriched from blood (not recorded which).

The CDR3 sequence: CASSPRPDRTNSPLHF. In DNA form, the CDR3 reads TGTGCCAGCAGCCCAAGACCGGACAGGACTAATTCACCCCTCCACTTT. The chain links TRBV7-2 to TRBJ1-6; TRBD1 agrees at 7 bases. J gave up 6 bases and V 5 bases, and 10 bases lay outside the gene matches. Germline-derived CDR1 and CDR2 are SGHTA and FQGNSA. CDR3 length: 16 amino acids.